This record looks at one TCR beta chain sequence and its context. Its cognate antigen is unknown. Germline V CDR1 and CDR2: SGHNT, YENEEA. The CDR3 consists of 17 residues. Germline trimming cut 3 bases from V and 4 bases from J; bases unmatched to any gene: 5. The sample is drawn from a study of Tregs in tolerant kidney transplant recipients. Whole-study results and caveats: The most relevant donor-specific Treg TCRbeta repertoire apparently came from expansion with activated donor B cells.

Unstimulated Tregs (CD4+CD25+CD127-) and CD4+CD25- non-Tregs were sorted from PBMCs. Generated by immunoSEQ multiplex PCR, the TCRdb table keeps only in-frame clones and is missing some. The table has around 52,000 clones, 80% to 90% seen once. The sequenced material came from CD4+ T cells from blood. This clonotype originated in a human donor in good health. V usage is TRBV11-3 and J usage is TRBJ2-6; 11 bases line up with TRBD1. The CDR3: CASSFGQGAHGANVLTF. The CDR3 coding sequence is TGTGCCAGCAGCTTCGGACAGGGGGCGCACGGGGCCAACGTCCTGACTTTC.